This TCR beta chain was captured in a study of T-cell memory formation after mild COVID-19. As for the study in general: Most TCR clusters belonged to a single donor. Whole-study findings and limits: Shrinking CD4+ clones were chiefly CM and EM; CD8+ ones were chiefly EMRA. Pre-infection memory showed some responding clones, and this suggested that cross-reactive memory joined.

The CDR3 contains 17 residues. After removal of 1 base from V and 2 bases from J, the junction contained 9 bases not matched to a gene. Looked up from germline, CDR1 is LGHDT and CDR2 is YNNKEL (reference sequence). In regard to this clonotype: Its antigen is unidentified.

Constant-segment-primed 5'RACE gave TCR alpha and TCR beta cDNA libraries with sample barcodes and UMIs. In TCRdb, the 5' RACE reads were re-called with MiXCR into one record per CDR3 protein. The sample shows 500,000 to 600,000 distinct CDR3 sequences, roughly 18% of them seen only once. Material: PBMCs or a T cell subset sorted from them (not recorded which). The sequence came from an adult woman who had mild COVID-19 (a few samples of this study predate the infection). Cell type and time point are not known. This rearrangement joins TRBV3-1 to TRBJ1-1; TRBD1 agrees at 8 bases. The CDR3 DNA is TGTGCCAGCAGCCAAGGATTCTTCGCAGGGGGCAACACTGAAGCTTTCTTT. It is translated as CASSQGFFAGGNTEAFF.